These 18 T cell receptor beta chains were all obtained from the same sample, sequenced in a study of CD8 T cell repertoires and HIV-1 epitope variants. Their target antigens are unknown. Libraries were prepared by immunoSEQ multiplex PCR; TCRdb keeps only in-frame clonotypes and omits some of them. The sample includes under 7,000 clones, about three fifths of them seen just once. Sequenced: cultured CD8+ T cells derived from PBMCs. The source of these receptors is a male donor with HIV.

This chain uses TRBV19 with TRBJ1-1, with D tentatively TRBD1 (5 bases). The CDR3 spans 14 residues. The V end lost 9 bases, the J end lost 6 bases, and 20 bases lay between the germline ends. Germline lookup yields CDR1 LNHDA and CDR2 SQIVND (reference sequence). The CDR3 DNA follows: TGTGCCAGCTGTGACGGGACCGCGGGCCCTGAAGCTTTCTTT. It translates to CASCDGTAGPEAFF.

This clone appeared a few times. J is TRBJ1-5 and V is TRBV10-1; 8 bases map to TRBD1. With 6 bases clipped from V and 3 bases from J, the junction kept 4 bases outside the gene matches. This CDR3 contains 14 residues. Germline V gene data show CDR1 as WNHNN and CDR2 as SYGVQD (reference sequence). In DNA, the CDR3 is TGCGCCAGCAGGGACAGGGATTCCAATCAGCCCCAGCATTTT. Encoded protein: CASRDRDSNQPQHF.

This chain joins TRBV6-4 and TRBJ2-1, with 13 bases fitting TRBD2. The junction had 4 bases not matched to a gene; V was cut back by 3 bases and J by 8 bases. The germline V gene encodes CDR1 MRHNA and CDR2 SNTAGT. The CDR3 totals 15 residues. The CDR3 loop reads CASSDTSGGADEQFF. The CDR3 nucleotides are TGTGCCAGCAGTGATACTAGCGGGGGGGCCGATGAGCAGTTCTTC.

This chain uses TRBV30 with TRBJ1-5; 7 bases match TRBD1. Per the germline V gene, CDR1 is GTSNPN and CDR2 is SVGIG (reference sequence). This CDR3 region has 15 residues. Trimming took 2 bases from V and 3 from J; bases not matched to a gene: 7. The CDR3: CAWSPDRADNQPQHF. CDR3 bases: TGTGCCTGGAGTCCTGACAGGGCCGACAATCAGCCCCAGCATTTT.

This sequence joins TRBV4-2 and TRBJ1-2; possibly TRBD1 for D (6 bases). This CDR3 has 13 residues. The germline CDR1 and CDR2 sequences are LGHNA and YNFKEQ. Trimming cost V 0 bases and J 8 bases, with 10 bases left between them. The CDR3 region is CASSQDRGSGYTF. The CDR3 bases are TGTGCCAGCAGCCAAGATAGGGGGAGCGGCTACACCTTC.

The rearrangement joins TRBV15 to TRBJ1-1; unclear D gene. CDR3 length: 13 amino acids. Trimming pared 6 bases from V and 2 bases from J, leaving 10 bases between. From germline, CDR1 is LNHNV and CDR2 YYDKDF (reference sequence). This chain's CDR3 is CATSLGSNTEAFF. CDR3 bases: TGTGCCACCAGTCTAGGGTCCAACACTGAAGCTTTCTTT.

The V gene is TRBV6-5, the J gene TRBJ2-5, with 7 bases matching TRBD2. The germline V gene encodes CDR1 MNHEY and CDR2 SVGAGI. Trimming cost V 4 bases and J 5 bases; bases outside gene matches: 10. The CDR3 is 15 amino acids. The CDR3 nucleotides read TGTGCCAGCAGTTTGGATACTCTAGCGGAGGAGACCCAGTACTTC. It translates to CASSLDTLAEETQYF.

CDR3 bases: TGTGCCACCTCCGCGGGGGGCGAGCAGTACTTC. As protein: CATSAGGEQYF. The V and J genes are TRBV10-3 and TRBJ2-7; 8 nucleotides align to TRBD2. Germline V gene lookup returns CDR1 ENHRY and CDR2 SYGVKD. The CDR3 is 11 amino acids. V was pared by 10 bases and J by 6 bases, with 5 bases of the junction left unmatched.

This clone was seen more than once but under ten times. This chain links TRBV2 with TRBJ2-7; D might be TRBD1 (6 bases). V dropped 6 bases and J dropped 5 bases, with 14 bases sitting between them. The CDR3 contains 13 residues. In germline, CDR1 is SNHLY, CDR2 FYNNEI. In DNA, the CDR3 is TGTGCCAGCAGAGGGACACCCTATAACGAGCAGTACTTC. It encodes CASRGTPYNEQYF.

This clone was counted a single time. V gene TRBV9 combines with J gene TRBJ2-5; maybe TRBD2 (6 bases). The CDR3 has 15 residues. V was shortened by 0 bases and J by 1 base, with 10 bases between the two germline ends. Germline V gene data show CDR1 as SGDLS and CDR2 as YYNGEE. In DNA form, the CDR3 reads TGTGCCAGCAGCGTAGCAGGTAGCGGCCAAGAGACCCAGTACTTC. Amino acid sequence: CASSVAGSGQETQYF.

This clone was picked up a small number of times. The V and J genes are TRBV7-8 and TRBJ2-1; D not certain. V lost 3 bases, J lost 1 base, and 7 bases lay in between. The germline V gene has CDR1 SGHVS and CDR2 FQNEAQ. The CDR3 covers 14 residues. The CDR3 sequence is CASSFLGSYNEQFF. The DNA for the CDR3 is TGTGCCAGCAGCTTCCTGGGTTCCTACAATGAGCAGTTCTTC.

This chain links TRBV4-2 with TRBJ1-5; D remains ambiguous. The CDR3 spans 16 residues. The ends were cut back, 0 bases at V and 0 bases at J, with 9 bases in the middle. CDR1 and CDR2 (germline): LGHNA, YNFKEQ. The CDR3 loop reads CASSQDLDTSNQPQHF. The CDR3 DNA is TGTGCCAGCAGCCAAGACCTGGATACTAGCAATCAGCCCCAGCATTTT.

The chain is built from TRBV11-2 and TRBJ2-1; a possible D gene is TRBD2 (6 bases). This CDR3 region has 14 residues. Germline V gene sequence: CDR1 SGHAT, CDR2 FQNNGV. V lost 5 bases and J lost 4, with 12 bases in between. The CDR3 reads CASSGGLNYNEQFF. DNA for the CDR3: TGTGCCAGCAGCGGGGGACTTAATTACAATGAGCAGTTCTTC.

This clone was recorded a few times. The V gene is TRBV29-1, the J gene TRBJ1-1; D remains unclear. Between the trimmed V and J ends, which lost 1 base and 0 bases, there was a span of 12 bases. This CDR3 is 15 amino acids long. Looked up from germline, CDR1 is SQVTM and CDR2 is ANQGSEA. CDR3 region: CSVEVGPSMNTEAFF. The CDR3 nucleotides are TGCAGCGTTGAAGTCGGACCCTCCATGAACACTGAAGCTTTCTTT.

The rearrangement links TRBV19 to TRBJ2-7; 12 nucleotides line up with TRBD2. This CDR3 contains 15 residues. CDR1 is LNHDA and CDR2 is SQIVND in the germline V gene (reference sequence). The junction had 2 bases not matched to a gene; V was cut back by 3 bases and J by 2 bases. The CDR3 sequence is CASSMTSGGAYEQYF. CDR3 coding DNA: TGTGCCAGTAGTATGACTAGCGGGGGTGCCTACGAGCAGTACTTC.

The chain couples TRBV7-2 to TRBJ1-2; no definite D call. The CDR3 covers 13 residues. The germline V and J ends were trimmed by 5 bases and 6 bases, with 13 bases remaining between them. In germline, CDR1 is SGHTA, CDR2 FQGNSA. The CDR3 DNA is TGTGCCAGCAGCCCCGTCGCACAGCATGGCTACACCTTC. The encoded protein is CASSPVAQHGYTF.

CDR3 residues: CASSFSGLEETQYF. For the CDR3, the DNA is TGTGCCAGCAGCTTTAGTGGACTAGAAGAGACCCAGTACTTC. The V call is TRBV7-2, the J call TRBJ2-5; 7 bases are a match to TRBD2. The CDR3 contains 14 residues. The J segment lost 3 bases and the V segment lost 3 bases, leaving 4 bases of the junction unmatched. The germline V gene encodes CDR1 SGHTA and CDR2 FQGNSA.

The V call is TRBV13, the J call TRBJ2-7; 10 bases line up with TRBD2. The CDR3 runs 15 residues. V was pared by 4 bases and J by 1 base, with 4 bases of the junction left unmatched. Germline CDR1 is PRHDT and CDR2 is FYEKMQ (reference sequence). CDR3 DNA sequence: TGTGCCAGCAGCTCCCCTAGCGGGAGTTCCTACGAGCAGTACTTC. Its protein is CASSSPSGSSYEQYF.